The rows below give T cell receptor beta chains drawn from one sample of a study of shared clonotypes between healthy human individuals. Using immunoSEQ multiplex PCR, the repertoire was profiled, and TCRdb retains in-frame clones only, with some absent. The sample yields 980,000 or so clones, about three quarters seen once. Input material: memory CD4+ T cells sorted from blood. The receptors shown here come from a man aged 18 to 35 in good health. CDR3s include the opening cysteine and the closing phenylalanine or tryptophan. Each record gives: J gene, V gene, CDR3 protein.

J gene: TRBJ1-1; V gene: TRBV5-4; CDR3 protein: CASSLPGQRVNTEAFF
J gene: TRBJ2-7; V gene: TRBV6-6; CDR3 protein: CASSYPYSGRDEQYF
J gene: TRBJ2-6; V gene: TRBV28; CDR3 protein: CASSPTRAGANVLTF
J gene: TRBJ1-1; V gene: TRBV2; CDR3 protein: CASRSERTGEAFF
J gene: TRBJ2-3; V gene: TRBV5-4; CDR3 protein: CASSPTGLAGTDTQYF
J gene: TRBJ1-2; V gene: TRBV6-5; CDR3 protein: CASSYFQFYGYTF
J gene: TRBJ1-1; V gene: TRBV18; CDR3 protein: CASSYGQLNTEAFF
J gene: TRBJ2-2; V gene: TRBV5-4; CDR3 protein: CASSMGGRRLTGELFF
J gene: TRBJ1-1; V gene: TRBV7-8; CDR3 protein: CASSAIAGNHGTEAFF
J gene: TRBJ2-1; V gene: TRBV6-4; CDR3 protein: CASSDSPASGNNEQFF
J gene: TRBJ2-5; V gene: TRBV7-9; CDR3 protein: CASSLGSGRQETQYF
J gene: TRBJ1-3; V gene: TRBV9; CDR3 protein: CASSKRGAQGNTIYF
J gene: TRBJ2-7; V gene: TRBV27; CDR3 protein: CASRYFYGARGHSYEQYF
J gene: TRBJ2-3; V gene: TRBV11-2; CDR3 protein: CASSLKEGVTQYF
J gene: TRBJ1-2; V gene: TRBV4-1; CDR3 protein: CASSQGQPVYGYTF
J gene: TRBJ1-4; V gene: TRBV11-2; CDR3 protein: CASSGTTNEKLFF
J gene: TRBJ2-7; V gene: TRBV7-2; CDR3 protein: CASSLWRTANEQYF
J gene: TRBJ1-1; V gene: TRBV18; CDR3 protein: CASSPRPGGNTEAFF
J gene: TRBJ2-7; V gene: TRBV28; CDR3 protein: CASSRRGIGSYEQYF
J gene: TRBJ1-1; V gene: TRBV28; CDR3 protein: CASSARRGQINTEAFF
J gene: TRBJ1-6; V gene: TRBV7-9; CDR3 protein: CASSSTGFNSPLHF
J gene: TRBJ2-2; V gene: TRBV7-9; CDR3 protein: CASSFWGEGELFF
J gene: TRBJ2-5; V gene: TRBV19; CDR3 protein: CASSTIGPEGETQYF